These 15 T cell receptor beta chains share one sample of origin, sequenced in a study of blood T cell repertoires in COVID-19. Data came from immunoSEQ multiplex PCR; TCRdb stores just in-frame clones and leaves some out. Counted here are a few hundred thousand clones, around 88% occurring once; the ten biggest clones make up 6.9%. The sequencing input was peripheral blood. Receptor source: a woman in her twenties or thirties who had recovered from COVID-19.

CDR3 protein: CASSYSRGSPLHF. The CDR3 bases are TGTGCCAGCAGTTACTCCCGTGGCTCACCCCTCCACTTT. The chain combines TRBV6-2 or TRBV6-3 with TRBJ1-6; D unclear. Germline values: CDR1 MNHEY, CDR2 SVGEGT. The CDR3 length is 13 residues. V was trimmed by 0 bases and J by 10 bases, leaving 7 bases between them.

This CDR3 reads CASSSSRGDEQYF. As DNA, the CDR3 is TGTGCCAGCAGCTCCTCTAGGGGCGACGAGCAGTACTTC. This sequence joins TRBV7-2 and TRBJ2-7; D possibly corresponds to TRBD1 (5 bases). Germline CDR1 is SGHTA and CDR2 is FQGNSA. The CDR3 runs 13 residues. Trimming took 4 bases from V and 5 from J, leaving 12 bases between them.

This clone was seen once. CDR3 in DNA: TGCGCCAGCAGCCTGGGAGGGCTACGAGAGACCCAGTACTTC. This encodes CASSLGGLRETQYF. V and J are TRBV5-1 and TRBJ2-5; 7 bases are shared with TRBD2. The CDR3 spans 14 residues. Per the germline V gene, CDR1 is SGHRS and CDR2 is YFSETQ. The V gene end was trimmed by 4 bases and the J gene end by 4 bases; junction bases not matched to a gene: 7.

CDR3 sequence reads: CASSQPAGTGVEKLFF. The CDR3 nucleotides are TGCGCCAGCAGCCAACCCGCCGGGACAGGGGTTGAAAAACTGTTTTTT. This chain links TRBV4-1 with TRBJ1-4, with 10 bases that match TRBD1. After removal of 2 bases from V and 7 bases from J, the junction contained 7 bases not matched to a gene. Germline V gives CDR1 MGHRA, CDR2 YSYEKL. CDR3 length: 16 residues.

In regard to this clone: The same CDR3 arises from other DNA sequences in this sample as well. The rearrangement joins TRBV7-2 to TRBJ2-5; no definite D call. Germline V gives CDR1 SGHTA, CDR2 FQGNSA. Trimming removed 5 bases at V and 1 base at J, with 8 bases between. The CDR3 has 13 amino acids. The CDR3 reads CASSLAVQETQYF. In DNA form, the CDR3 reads TGTGCCAGCAGCCTGGCAGTCCAAGAGACCCAGTACTTC. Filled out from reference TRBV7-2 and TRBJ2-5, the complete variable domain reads GAGVSQSPSNKVTEKGKDVELRCDPISGHTALYWYRQSLGQGLEFLIYFQGNSAPDKSGLPSDRFSAERTGGSVSTLTIQRTQQEDSAVYLCASSLAVQETQYFGPGTRLLVL.

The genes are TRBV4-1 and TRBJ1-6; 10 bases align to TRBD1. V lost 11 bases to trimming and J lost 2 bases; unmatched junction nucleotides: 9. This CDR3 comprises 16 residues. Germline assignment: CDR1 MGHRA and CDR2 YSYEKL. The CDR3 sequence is CASEEDRGTYNSPLHF. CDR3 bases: TGCGCCTCCGAAGAGGACAGGGGGACCTATAATTCACCCCTCCACTTT.

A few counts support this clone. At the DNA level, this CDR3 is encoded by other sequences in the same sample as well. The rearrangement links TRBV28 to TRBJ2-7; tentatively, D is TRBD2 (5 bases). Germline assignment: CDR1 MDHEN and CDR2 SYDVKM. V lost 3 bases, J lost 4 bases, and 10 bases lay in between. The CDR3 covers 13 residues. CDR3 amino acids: CASSFDRGYEQYF. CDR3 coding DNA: TGTGCCAGCAGTTTCGACCGGGGATACGAGCAGTACTTC.

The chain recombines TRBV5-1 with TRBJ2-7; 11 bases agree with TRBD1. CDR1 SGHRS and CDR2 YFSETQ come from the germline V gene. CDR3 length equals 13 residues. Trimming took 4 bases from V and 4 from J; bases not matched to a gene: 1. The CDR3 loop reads CASSRDRGYEQYF. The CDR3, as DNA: TGCGCCAGCAGCCGGGACAGGGGGTACGAGCAGTACTTC.

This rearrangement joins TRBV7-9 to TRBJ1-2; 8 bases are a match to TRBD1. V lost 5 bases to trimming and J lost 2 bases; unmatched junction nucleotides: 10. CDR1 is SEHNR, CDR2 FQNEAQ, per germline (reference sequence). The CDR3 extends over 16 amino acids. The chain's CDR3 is CASSARLTGANYGYTF. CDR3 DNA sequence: TGTGCCAGCAGCGCTCGCCTGACAGGGGCGAACTATGGCTACACCTTC.

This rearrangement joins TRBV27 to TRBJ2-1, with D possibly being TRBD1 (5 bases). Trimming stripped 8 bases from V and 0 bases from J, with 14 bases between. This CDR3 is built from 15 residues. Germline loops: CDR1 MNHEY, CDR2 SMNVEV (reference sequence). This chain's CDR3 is CASGDTGSSYNEQFF. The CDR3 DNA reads TGTGCCAGCGGCGATACAGGAAGCTCCTACAATGAGCAGTTCTTC.

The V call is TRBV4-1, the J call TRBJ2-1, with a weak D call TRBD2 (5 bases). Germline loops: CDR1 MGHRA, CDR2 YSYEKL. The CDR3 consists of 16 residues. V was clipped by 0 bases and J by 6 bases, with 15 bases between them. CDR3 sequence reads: CASSQDGWGEGNEQFF. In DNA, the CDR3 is TGCGCCAGCAGCCAAGATGGGTGGGGAGAAGGCAATGAGCAGTTCTTC.

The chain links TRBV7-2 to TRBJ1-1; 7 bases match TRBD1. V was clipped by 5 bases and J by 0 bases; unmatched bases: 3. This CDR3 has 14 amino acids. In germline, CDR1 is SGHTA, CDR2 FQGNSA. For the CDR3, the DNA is TGTGCCAGCAGCGTGGGACAGCTGAACACTGAAGCTTTCTTT. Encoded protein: CASSVGQLNTEAFF.

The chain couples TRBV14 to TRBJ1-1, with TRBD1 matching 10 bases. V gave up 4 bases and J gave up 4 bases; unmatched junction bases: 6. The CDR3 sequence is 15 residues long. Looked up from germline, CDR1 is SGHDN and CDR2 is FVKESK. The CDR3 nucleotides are TGTGCCAGCAGCCCCCGACAGGGGGCAGGCACTGAAGCTTTCTTT. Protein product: CASSPRQGAGTEAFF.

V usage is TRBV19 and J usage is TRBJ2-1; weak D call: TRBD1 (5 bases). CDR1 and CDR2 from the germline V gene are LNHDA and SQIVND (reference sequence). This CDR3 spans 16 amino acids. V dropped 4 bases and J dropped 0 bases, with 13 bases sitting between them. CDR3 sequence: CASSTLQAASYNEQFF. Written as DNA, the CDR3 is TGTGCCAGTAGTACCCTACAGGCGGCCTCCTACAATGAGCAGTTCTTC.

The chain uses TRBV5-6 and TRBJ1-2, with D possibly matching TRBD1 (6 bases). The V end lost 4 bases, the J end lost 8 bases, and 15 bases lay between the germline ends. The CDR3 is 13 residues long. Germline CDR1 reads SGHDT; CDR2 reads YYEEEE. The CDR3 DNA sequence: TGTGCCAGCAGCCTGAGGGGGACGGAGGGCTACACCTTC. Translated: CASSLRGTEGYTF.